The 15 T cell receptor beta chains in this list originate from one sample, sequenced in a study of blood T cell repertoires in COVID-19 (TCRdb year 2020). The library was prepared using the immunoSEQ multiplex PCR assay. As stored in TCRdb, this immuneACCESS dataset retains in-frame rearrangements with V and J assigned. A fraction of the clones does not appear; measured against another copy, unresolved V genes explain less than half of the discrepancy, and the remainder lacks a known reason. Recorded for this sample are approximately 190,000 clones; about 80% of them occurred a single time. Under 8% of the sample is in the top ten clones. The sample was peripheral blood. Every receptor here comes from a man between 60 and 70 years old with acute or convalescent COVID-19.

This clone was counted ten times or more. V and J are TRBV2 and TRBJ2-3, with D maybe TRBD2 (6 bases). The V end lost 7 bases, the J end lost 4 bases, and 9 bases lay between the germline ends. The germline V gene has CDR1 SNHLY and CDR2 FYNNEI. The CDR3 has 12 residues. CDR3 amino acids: CASKRLADTQYF. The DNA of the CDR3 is TGTGCCAGCAAACGACTAGCAGATACGCAGTATTTT.

CDR3 residues: CASSSSGTSGYNEQFF. CDR3 coding DNA: TGTGCCAGCAGCTCATCCGGGACTAGCGGCTACAATGAGCAGTTCTTC. The gene calls are TRBV7-3 and TRBJ2-1, with 11 positions matching TRBD2. This CDR3 has 16 residues. V lost 4 bases to trimming and J lost 3 bases; unmatched junction nucleotides: 5. CDR1 and CDR2 (germline): SGHTA, FQGTGA.

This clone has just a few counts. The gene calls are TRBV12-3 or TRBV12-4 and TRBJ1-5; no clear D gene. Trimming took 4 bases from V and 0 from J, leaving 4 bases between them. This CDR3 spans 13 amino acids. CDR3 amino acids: CASSSYSNQPQHF. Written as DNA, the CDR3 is TGTGCCAGCAGTTCCTATAGCAATCAGCCCCAGCATTTT.

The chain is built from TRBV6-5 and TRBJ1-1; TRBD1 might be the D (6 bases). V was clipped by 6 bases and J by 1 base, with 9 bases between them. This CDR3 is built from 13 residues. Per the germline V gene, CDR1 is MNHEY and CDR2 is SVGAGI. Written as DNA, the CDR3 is TGTGCCAGCAGCGGACAGAAGAACACTGAAGCTTTCTTT. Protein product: CASSGQKNTEAFF.

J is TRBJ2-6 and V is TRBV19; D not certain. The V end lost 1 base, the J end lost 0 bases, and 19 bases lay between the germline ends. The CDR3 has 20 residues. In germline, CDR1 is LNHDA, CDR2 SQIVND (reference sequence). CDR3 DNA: TGTGCCAGTAGTATAGTTCGTCAACGGTTATTAATCTCTGGGGCCAACGTCCTGACTTTC. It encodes CASSIVRQRLLISGANVLTF.

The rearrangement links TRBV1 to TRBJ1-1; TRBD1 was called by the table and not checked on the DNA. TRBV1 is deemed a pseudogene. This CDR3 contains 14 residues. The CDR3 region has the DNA TGCACCAGCAGCCAAGTACAGGGTAAAACTGAAGCTTTCTTT. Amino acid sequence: CTSSQVQGKTEAFF.

CDR3 sequence (DNA): TGTGCCAGCAGCTTGAGTCCGGGACAGGGTTATAATTCACCCCTCCACTTT. This encodes CASSLSPGQGYNSPLHF. The rearrangement joins TRBV5-4 to TRBJ1-6; 9 bases fit TRBD1. J gave up 4 bases and V 1 base, and 6 bases lay outside the gene matches. The CDR3 runs to 17 residues. From germline, CDR1 is SGHNT and CDR2 YYREEE (reference sequence).

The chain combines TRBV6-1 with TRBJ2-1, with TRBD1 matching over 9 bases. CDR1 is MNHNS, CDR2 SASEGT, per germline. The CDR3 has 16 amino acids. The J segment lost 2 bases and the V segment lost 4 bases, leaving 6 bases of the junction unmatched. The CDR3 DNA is TGTGCCAGCAGTGCCACCGGGACAGGGACCTACAATGAGCAGTTCTTC. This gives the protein CASSATGTGTYNEQFF.

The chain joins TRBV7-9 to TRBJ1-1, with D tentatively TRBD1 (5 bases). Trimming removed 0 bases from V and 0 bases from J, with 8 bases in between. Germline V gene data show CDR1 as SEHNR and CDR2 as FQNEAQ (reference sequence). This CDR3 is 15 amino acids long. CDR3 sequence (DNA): TGTGCCAGCAGCTTAGCGGGGACTTTGAACACTGAAGCTTTCTTT. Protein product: CASSLAGTLNTEAFF. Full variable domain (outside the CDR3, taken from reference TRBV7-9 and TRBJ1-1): DTGVSQNPRHKITKRGQNVTFRCDPISEHNRLYWYRQTLGQGPEFLTYFQNEAQLEKSRLLSDRFSAERPKGSFSTLEIQRTEQGDSAMYLCASSLAGTLNTEAFFGQGTRLTVV.

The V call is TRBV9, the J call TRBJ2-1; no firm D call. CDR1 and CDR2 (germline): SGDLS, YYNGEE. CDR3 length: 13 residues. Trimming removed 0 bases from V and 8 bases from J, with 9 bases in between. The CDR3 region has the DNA TGTGCCAGCAGCGTAGGGCTAGTCTATGAGCAGTTCTTC. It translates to CASSVGLVYEQFF.

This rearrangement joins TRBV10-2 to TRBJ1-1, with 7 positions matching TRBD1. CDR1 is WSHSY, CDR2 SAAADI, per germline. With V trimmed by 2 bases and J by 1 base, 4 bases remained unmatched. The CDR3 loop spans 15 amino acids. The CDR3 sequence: CASSERAGGNTEAFF. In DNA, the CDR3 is TGCGCCAGCAGTGAGAGGGCAGGGGGGAACACTGAAGCTTTCTTT.

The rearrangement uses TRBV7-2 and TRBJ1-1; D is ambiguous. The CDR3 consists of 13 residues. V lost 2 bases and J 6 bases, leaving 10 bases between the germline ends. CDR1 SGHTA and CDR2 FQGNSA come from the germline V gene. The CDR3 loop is CASSLFSSAEAFF. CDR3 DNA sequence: TGTGCCAGCAGCTTATTTTCTTCCGCTGAAGCTTTCTTT.

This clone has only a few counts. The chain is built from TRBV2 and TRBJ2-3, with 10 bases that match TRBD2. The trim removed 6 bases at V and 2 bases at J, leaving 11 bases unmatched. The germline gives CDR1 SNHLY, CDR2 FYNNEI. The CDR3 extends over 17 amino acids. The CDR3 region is CASSRSGGAPPTDTQYF. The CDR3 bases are TGTGCCAGCAGCCGAAGCGGGGGGGCGCCTCCCACAGATACGCAGTATTTT.

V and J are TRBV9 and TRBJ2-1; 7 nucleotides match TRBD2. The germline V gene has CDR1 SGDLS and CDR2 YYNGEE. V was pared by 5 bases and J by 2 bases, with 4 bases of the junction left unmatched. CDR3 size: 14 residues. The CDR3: CASRGEGPYNEQFF. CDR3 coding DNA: TGTGCCAGCAGAGGGGAGGGCCCCTACAATGAGCAGTTCTTC.

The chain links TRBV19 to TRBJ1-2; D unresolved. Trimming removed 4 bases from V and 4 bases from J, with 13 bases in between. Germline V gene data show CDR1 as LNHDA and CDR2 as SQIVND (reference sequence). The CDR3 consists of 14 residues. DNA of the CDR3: TGTGCCAGTAGTAGTCGGGAGCGTGGCTATGGCTACACCTTC. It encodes CASSSRERGYGYTF.